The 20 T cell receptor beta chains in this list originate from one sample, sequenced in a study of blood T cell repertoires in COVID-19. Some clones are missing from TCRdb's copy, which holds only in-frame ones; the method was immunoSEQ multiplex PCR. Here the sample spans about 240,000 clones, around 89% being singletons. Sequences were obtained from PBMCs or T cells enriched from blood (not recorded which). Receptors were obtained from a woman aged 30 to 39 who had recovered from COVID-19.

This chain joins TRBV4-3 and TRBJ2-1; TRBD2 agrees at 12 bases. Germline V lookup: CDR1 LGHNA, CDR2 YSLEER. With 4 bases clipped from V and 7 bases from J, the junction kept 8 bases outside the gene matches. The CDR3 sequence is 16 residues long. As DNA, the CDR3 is TGCGCCAGCAGCCCTAGCGGGAGGGCCTATTTTAATGAGCAGTTCTTC. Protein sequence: CASSPSGRAYFNEQFF.

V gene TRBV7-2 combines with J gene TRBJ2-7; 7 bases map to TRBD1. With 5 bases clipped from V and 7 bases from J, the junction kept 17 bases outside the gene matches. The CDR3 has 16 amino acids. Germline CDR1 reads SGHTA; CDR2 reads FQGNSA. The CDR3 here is CASSNSPGQRAGEQYF. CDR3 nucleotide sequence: TGTGCCAGCAGCAACTCGCCGGGACAGAGGGCAGGGGAGCAGTACTTC.

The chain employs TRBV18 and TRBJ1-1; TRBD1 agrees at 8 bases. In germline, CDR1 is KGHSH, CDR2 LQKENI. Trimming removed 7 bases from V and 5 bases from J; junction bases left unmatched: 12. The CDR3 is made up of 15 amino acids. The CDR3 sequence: CASLPQTGEGTEAFF. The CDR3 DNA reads TGTGCCAGCTTGCCTCAGACAGGGGAGGGGACTGAAGCTTTCTTT.

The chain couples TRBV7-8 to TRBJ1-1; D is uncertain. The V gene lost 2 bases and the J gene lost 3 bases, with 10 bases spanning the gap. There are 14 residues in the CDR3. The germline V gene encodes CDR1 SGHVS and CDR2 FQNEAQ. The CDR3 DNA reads TGTGCCAGCAGCTTATACTTGGAGGACACTGAAGCTTTCTTT. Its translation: CASSLYLEDTEAFF.

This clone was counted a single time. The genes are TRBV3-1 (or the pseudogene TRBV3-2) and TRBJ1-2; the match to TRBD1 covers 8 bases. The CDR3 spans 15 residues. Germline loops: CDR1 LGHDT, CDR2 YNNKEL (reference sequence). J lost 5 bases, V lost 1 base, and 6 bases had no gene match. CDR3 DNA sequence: TGTGCCAGCAGCCAAGGCGGGACAGGAATATATGGCTACACCTTC. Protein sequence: CASSQGGTGIYGYTF.

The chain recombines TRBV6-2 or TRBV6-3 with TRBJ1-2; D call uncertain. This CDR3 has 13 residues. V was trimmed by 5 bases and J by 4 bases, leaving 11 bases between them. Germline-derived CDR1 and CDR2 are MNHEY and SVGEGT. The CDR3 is CASSPPGIYGYTF. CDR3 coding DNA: TGTGCCAGCAGTCCGCCGGGAATCTATGGCTACACCTTC.

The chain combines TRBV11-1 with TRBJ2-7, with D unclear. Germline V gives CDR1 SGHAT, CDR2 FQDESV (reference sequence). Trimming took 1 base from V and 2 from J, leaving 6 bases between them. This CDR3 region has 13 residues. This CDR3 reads CASSLDQAYEQYF. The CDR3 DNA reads TGTGCCAGCAGCTTAGACCAGGCCTACGAGCAGTACTTC.

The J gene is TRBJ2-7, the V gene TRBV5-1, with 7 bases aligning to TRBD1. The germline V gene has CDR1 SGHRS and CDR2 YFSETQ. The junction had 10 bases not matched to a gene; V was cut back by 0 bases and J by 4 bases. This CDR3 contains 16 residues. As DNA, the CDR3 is TGCGCCAGCAGCTTGGATCCTCAGGGGGATACGTACGAGCAGTACTTC. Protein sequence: CASSLDPQGDTYEQYF.

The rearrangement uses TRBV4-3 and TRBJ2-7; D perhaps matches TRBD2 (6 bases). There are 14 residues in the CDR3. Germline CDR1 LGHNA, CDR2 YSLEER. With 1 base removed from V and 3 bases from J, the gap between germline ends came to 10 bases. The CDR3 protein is CASSQGLAFYEQYF. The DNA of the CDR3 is TGCGCCAGCAGCCAAGGGCTAGCGTTCTACGAGCAGTACTTC.

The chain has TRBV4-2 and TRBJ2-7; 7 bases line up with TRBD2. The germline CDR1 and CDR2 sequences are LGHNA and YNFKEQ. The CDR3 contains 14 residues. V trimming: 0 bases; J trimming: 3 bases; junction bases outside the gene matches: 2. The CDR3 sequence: CASSQEREFYEQYF. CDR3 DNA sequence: TGTGCCAGCAGCCAAGAGCGGGAGTTCTACGAGCAGTACTTC.

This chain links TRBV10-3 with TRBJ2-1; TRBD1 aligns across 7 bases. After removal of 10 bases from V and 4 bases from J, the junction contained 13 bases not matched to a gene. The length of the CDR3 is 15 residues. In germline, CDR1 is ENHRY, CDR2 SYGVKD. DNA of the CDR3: TGTGCCACCCTCGCCCGGACAGGTACTTACAATGAGCAGTTCTTC. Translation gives CATLARTGTYNEQFF.

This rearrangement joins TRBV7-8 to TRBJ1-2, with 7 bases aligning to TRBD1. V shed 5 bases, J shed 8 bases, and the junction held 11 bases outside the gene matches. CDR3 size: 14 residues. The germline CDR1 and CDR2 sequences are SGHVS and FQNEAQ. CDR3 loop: CASSHDRASWGYTF. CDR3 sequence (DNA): TGTGCCAGCAGCCATGACAGGGCCTCCTGGGGCTACACCTTC.

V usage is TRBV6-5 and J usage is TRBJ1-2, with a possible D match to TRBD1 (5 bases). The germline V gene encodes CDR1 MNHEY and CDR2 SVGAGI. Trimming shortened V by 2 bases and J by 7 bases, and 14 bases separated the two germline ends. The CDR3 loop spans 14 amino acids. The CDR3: CASSYTRGTGGYTF. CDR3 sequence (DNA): TGTGCCAGCAGTTACACTCGGGGGACGGGTGGCTACACCTTC.

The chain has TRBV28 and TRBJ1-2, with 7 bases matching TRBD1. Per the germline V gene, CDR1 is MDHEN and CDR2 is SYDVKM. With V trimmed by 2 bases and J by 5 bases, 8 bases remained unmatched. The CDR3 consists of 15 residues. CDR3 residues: CASSLRRTGVYGYTF. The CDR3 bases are TGTGCCAGCAGTTTAAGGCGGACAGGCGTTTATGGCTACACCTTC.

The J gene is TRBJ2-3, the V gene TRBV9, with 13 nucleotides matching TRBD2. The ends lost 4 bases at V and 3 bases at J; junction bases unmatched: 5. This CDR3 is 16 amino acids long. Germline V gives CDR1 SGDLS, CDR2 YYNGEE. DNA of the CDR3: TGTGCCAGCAGCTCCCGGACTAGCGGGAGTACAGATACGCAGTATTTT. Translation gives CASSSRTSGSTDTQYF.

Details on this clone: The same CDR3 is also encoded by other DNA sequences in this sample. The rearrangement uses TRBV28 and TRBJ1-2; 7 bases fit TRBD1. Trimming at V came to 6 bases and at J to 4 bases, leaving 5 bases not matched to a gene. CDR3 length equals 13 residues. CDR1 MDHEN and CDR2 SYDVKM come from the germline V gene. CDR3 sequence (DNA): TGTGCCAGCAGCCCAGGGACAGTCTATGGCTACACCTTC. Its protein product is CASSPGTVYGYTF.

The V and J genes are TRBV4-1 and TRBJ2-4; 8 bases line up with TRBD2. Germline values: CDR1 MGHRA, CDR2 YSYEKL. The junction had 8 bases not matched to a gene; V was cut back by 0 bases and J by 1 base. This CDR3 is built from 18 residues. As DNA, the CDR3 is TGCGCCAGCAGCCAAGAAAGAGCGGGAGTGTATGCCAAAAACATTCAGTACTTC. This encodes CASSQERAGVYAKNIQYF.

Here the CDR3 DNA reads TGTGCCAGTAGTCAACTAGCGGGAAACACAGATACGCAGTATTTT. This codes for CASSQLAGNTDTQYF. The genes are TRBV19 and TRBJ2-3, with TRBD2 matching over 10 bases. With 5 bases clipped from V and 2 bases from J, the junction kept 4 bases outside the gene matches. This CDR3 comprises 15 residues. CDR1 is LNHDA and CDR2 is SQIVND in the germline V gene (reference sequence).

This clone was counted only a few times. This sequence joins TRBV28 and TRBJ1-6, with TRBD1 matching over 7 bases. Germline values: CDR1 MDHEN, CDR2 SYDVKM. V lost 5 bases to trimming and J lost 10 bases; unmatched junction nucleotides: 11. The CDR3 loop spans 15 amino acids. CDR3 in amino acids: CASSDPGGRDSPLHF. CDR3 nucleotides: TGTGCCAGCAGTGATCCAGGGGGACGAGACTCACCCCTCCACTTT.

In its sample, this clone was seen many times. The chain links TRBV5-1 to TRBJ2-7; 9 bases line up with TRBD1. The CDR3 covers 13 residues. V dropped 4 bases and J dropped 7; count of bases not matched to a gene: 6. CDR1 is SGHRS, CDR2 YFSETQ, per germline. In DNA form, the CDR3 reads TGCGCCAGCAGCCAACAGGGGGCTCGTGAGCAGTACTTC. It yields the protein CASSQQGAREQYF.